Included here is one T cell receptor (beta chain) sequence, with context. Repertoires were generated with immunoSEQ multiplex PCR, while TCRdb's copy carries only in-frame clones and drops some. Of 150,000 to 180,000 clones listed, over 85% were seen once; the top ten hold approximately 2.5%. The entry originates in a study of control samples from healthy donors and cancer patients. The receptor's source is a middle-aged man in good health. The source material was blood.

CDR3 region: CASSSLAGGPRNEQFF. The CDR3 DNA is TGTGCCAGCAGCTCTTTAGCGGGAGGGCCTAGAAATGAGCAGTTCTTC. V gene TRBV6-8 combines with J gene TRBJ2-1; 11 bases match TRBD2. Per the germline V gene, CDR1 is MNHGY and CDR2 is SAAAGT. The CDR3 covers 16 residues. Trimming took 6 bases from V and 7 from J; bases not matched to a gene: 11.